This is a list of T cell receptor beta chains from one sample in a study of OX40 agonist ivuxolimab in advanced cancers. Using immunoSEQ multiplex PCR, the repertoire was profiled, and TCRdb retains in-frame clones only, with some absent. There are approximately 61,000 clones in the sample; 75% to 90% occur only once, and 18% lies in the top ten. The sequencing used CD4+ or CD8+ T cells sorted from blood, collected in a trial of the OX40 agonist ivuxolimab. The receptors here all came from an adult with an advanced solid tumor such as melanoma, head and neck, liver or kidney cancer. Each CDR3 is given with its conserved first and last residue. The D gene is left open where the match is weak. Clone sizes are given selectively: once, few, many, or a class where the clone is expanded.

CDR3	DNA	D	size	V	J
CAGSGSGTGELFF	TGCGCCGGCAGCGGCAGCGGCACCGGGGAGCTGTTTTTT	NA	few	TRBV10-2	TRBJ2-2
CASSWGKGAGELFF	TGCGCCAGCAGCTGGGGAAAGGGGGCCGGGGAGCTGTTTTTT	NA	once	TRBV5-1	TRBJ2-2
CASSPRAREDRNEQFF	TGTGCCAGCAGCCCCAGGGCGCGGGAGGACCGCAATGAGCAGTTCTTC	TRBD2	NA	TRBV9	TRBJ2-1
CASSQYSSTNEKLFF	TGCGCCAGCAGCCAATACAGTTCAACTAATGAAAAACTGTTTTTT	NA	NA	TRBV4-1	TRBJ1-4
CAISEDLSGNTIYF	TGTGCCATCAGTGAGGATCTCTCTGGAAACACCATATATTTT	NA	NA	TRBV10-3	TRBJ1-3
CSVELVAGGSAYEQYF	TGCAGCGTTGAGCTCGTAGCGGGGGGCTCCGCCTACGAGCAGTACTTC	TRBD2	NA	TRBV29-1	TRBJ2-7
CASSLLAGGMDTQYF	TGTGCCAGCAGCTTACTTGCAGGGGGCATGGATACGCAGTATTTT	TRBD1	NA	TRBV11-3	TRBJ2-3
CASTPDRVGQYEQYF	TGTGCCAGCACCCCGGACAGGGTGGGCCAATACGAGCAGTACTTC	TRBD1	NA	TRBV6-6	TRBJ2-7
CASSPELGVPHEQFF	TGCGCCAGCAGCCCGGAGCTAGGAGTCCCCCATGAGCAGTTCTTC	NA	medium-sized	TRBV5-1	TRBJ2-1
CASSLDRRGPEAFF	TGTGCCAGCAGCTTAGACCGCCGGGGCCCTGAAGCTTTCTTT	NA	few	TRBV7-9	TRBJ1-1
CASRLGGHYGYTF	TGTGCCAGCAGGTTGGGGGGCCACTATGGCTACACCTTC	NA	once	TRBV4-2	TRBJ1-2
CASTLTKAQYF	TGTGCCAGCACACTTACTAAGGCCCAGTACTTC	NA	NA	TRBV5-8	TRBJ2-5
CASSGYSDGEKLFF	TGTGCCAGCAGCGGGTATAGCGATGGTGAAAAACTGTTTTTT	NA	NA	TRBV5-6	TRBJ1-4
CASSEWAVGSYEQYF	TGTGCCAGCAGTGAATGGGCAGTCGGTTCCTACGAGCAGTACTTC	NA	NA	TRBV6-1	TRBJ2-7
CASSQSGSYEQYF	TGTGCCAGCAGTCAGAGCGGGAGTTACGAGCAGTACTTC	TRBD2	NA	TRBV11-3	TRBJ2-7
CASSPARGSQPQHF	TGTGCCAGCAGTCCTGCTCGGGGCTCTCAGCCCCAGCATTTT	NA	NA	TRBV28	TRBJ1-5
CASSPTGTLYEQYF	TGCGCCAGCAGCCCCACCGGGACACTCTACGAGCAGTACTTC	NA	NA	TRBV27	TRBJ2-7
CASSESGGSLNTEAFF	TGTGCCAGCAGTGAATCAGGGGGGAGCCTGAACACTGAAGCTTTCTTT	TRBD1	NA	TRBV2	TRBJ1-1
CASSPGGFYEQYF	TGTGCCAGCAGTCCCGGGGGGTTCTACGAGCAGTACTTC	TRBD2	NA	TRBV25-1	TRBJ2-7
CSGWTDAKGYTF	TGCAGCGGATGGACAGATGCTAAGGGCTACACCTTC	NA	NA	TRBV29-1	TRBJ1-2
CASSPDEVWAGELFF	TGCGCCAGCAGCCCCGATGAGGTCTGGGCTGGGGAGCTGTTTTTT	NA	NA	TRBV4-1	TRBJ2-2
CASSQDWGAGELFF	TGCGCCAGCAGCCAAGATTGGGGGGCCGGGGAGCTGTTTTTT	NA	NA	TRBV4-3	TRBJ2-2
CASSPNWTGTGEQYF	TGTGCCAGCAGCCCGAACTGGACAGGTACTGGCGAGCAGTACTTC	TRBD1	NA	TRBV6-1	TRBJ2-7
CASREAQGYEQYF	TGTGCCAGCAGAGAAGCTCAGGGCTACGAGCAGTACTTC	NA	NA	TRBV28	TRBJ2-7
CASSEGTGAGQETQYF	TGTGCCAGCAGCGAAGGTACGGGAGCGGGCCAAGAGACCCAGTACTTC	NA	NA	TRBV7-6	TRBJ2-5
CASSYKGLGNTIYF	TGTGCCAGCAGTTATAAGGGACTTGGAAACACCATATATTTT	NA	NA	TRBV6-5	TRBJ1-3
CASSISPVSSTEKLFF	TGTGCCAGTAGTATTTCCCCAGTATCCTCTACTGAAAAACTGTTTTTT	NA	NA	TRBV19	TRBJ1-4
CACSLGRNQPQHF	TGCGCCTGCTCCCTCGGGCGTAATCAGCCCCAGCATTTT	NA	NA	TRBV10-2	TRBJ1-5
CASSLDTGELFF	TGTGCCAGCAGCTTGGACACCGGGGAGCTGTTTTTT	NA	NA	TRBV7-9	TRBJ2-2
CASSQADGAGELFF	TGTGCCAGCAGCCAAGCGGACGGCGCCGGGGAGCTGTTTTTT	NA	NA	TRBV5-4	TRBJ2-2
CASSMSLLSGHATGELFF	TGTGCCAGTAGTATGAGTCTTCTGTCGGGACACGCCACCGGGGAGCTGTTTTTT	NA	NA	TRBV19	TRBJ2-2
CASSSTGWETEAFF	TGTGCCAGCAGTTCGACAGGATGGGAGACTGAAGCTTTCTTT	NA	NA	TRBV6-5	TRBJ1-1
CASSLEVVLETQYF	TGTGCCAGCAGCTTGGAGGTAGTCCTAGAGACCCAGTACTTC	NA	NA	TRBV5-8	TRBJ2-5
CASSVSTSYEQYF	TGTGCCAGCAGTGTGTCAACCTCCTACGAGCAGTACTTC	NA	NA	TRBV9	TRBJ2-7
CASRTGLAYTYEQYF	TGTGCCAGCAGAACCGGACTAGCGTATACCTACGAGCAGTACTTC	TRBD2	NA	TRBV6-5	TRBJ2-7
CASRPGTGFSPLHF	TGTGCCAGCAGACCCGGGACAGGGTTTTCACCCCTCCACTTT	TRBD1	NA	TRBV27	TRBJ1-6
CASSRGTSGTAGELFF	TGCGCCAGCAGCCGCGGGACTAGCGGGACGGCCGGGGAGCTGTTTTTT	TRBD2	NA	TRBV4-3	TRBJ2-2
CASSPTLGGIYNEQFF	TGTGCCAGCAGTCCTACACTAGGGGGGATCTACAATGAGCAGTTCTTC	NA	NA	TRBV7-3	TRBJ2-1